One sample yielded the 14 T cell receptor beta chains listed below, sequenced in a study of identical twins. TCRdb itself ran the 5' RACE reads through MiXCR, one entry per CDR3 protein. The sample gives roughly 470,000 distinct CDR3 sequences, about 13% of which show up once; 0.8% to 1% is in the top ten. The same sample was also used in a study of yellow fever vaccine responses in identical twins.

The material sequenced was CD4+ T cells sorted from blood. The receptor source for this set is a woman aged 18-29 years in good health.

The rearrangement links TRBV14 to TRBJ2-7; D may correspond to TRBD1 or TRBD2 (6 bases each). CDR1 is SGHDN, CDR2 FVKESK, per germline. The V gene lost 0 bases and the J gene lost 3 bases, with 15 bases spanning the gap. There are 16 residues in the CDR3. DNA for the CDR3: TGTGCCAGCAGCCAAGAAGTGGGGGCGCGGGGCTACGAGCAGTACTTC. Encoded protein: CASSQEVGARGYEQYF.

This clonotype was found a few times. The chain is built from TRBV29-1 and TRBJ2-1; D possibly corresponds to TRBD2 (6 bases). Deletions cut 7 bases from V and 5 bases from J, with 15 bases between. Germline loops: CDR1 SQVTM, CDR2 ANQGSEA. The CDR3 sequence is 13 residues long. The CDR3 protein is CSAPRRGNNEQFF. The DNA for the CDR3 is TGCAGCGCCCCCCGGAGGGGCAACAATGAGCAGTTCTTC.

This clonotype was counted ten times or more. The genes are TRBV7-2 and TRBJ2-5; 10 bases are shared with TRBD2. The CDR3 loop spans 14 amino acids. Germline lookup yields CDR1 SGHTA and CDR2 FQGNSA. V lost 6 bases to trimming and J lost 9 bases; unmatched junction nucleotides: 10. This CDR3 is CASSGGLAGEAQYF. CDR3 nucleotide sequence: TGTGCCAGCAGTGGGGGGCTAGCGGGGGAGGCCCAGTACTTC.

This clonotype was seen more than once but under ten times. The chain couples TRBV10-3 to TRBJ1-1; D gene uncertain. V was clipped by 6 bases and J by 0 bases, with 11 bases between them. The germline V gene has CDR1 ENHRY and CDR2 SYGVKD. This CDR3 is built from 14 residues. The CDR3 nucleotides read TGTGCCATCAGGGAGAGAGCAATGAACACTGAAGCTTTCTTT. Translation: CAIRERAMNTEAFF.

The CDR3 sequence: CASSLEGLMTDTQYF. The CDR3 region has the DNA TGTGCCAGCAGCCTAGAGGGACTCATGACAGATACGCAGTATTTT. The chain recombines TRBV7-2 with TRBJ2-3, with D possibly being TRBD2 (6 bases). The germline CDR1 and CDR2 sequences are SGHTA and FQGNSA. The V end was cut by 5 bases, the J end by 3 bases, with 15 bases between. This CDR3 is built from 15 residues.

As DNA, the CDR3 is TGCAGCGTTGCAGGGTCGGACGTCGGCGAGCAGTACTTC. As protein: CSVAGSDVGEQYF. The chain joins TRBV29-1 to TRBJ2-7, with D possibly matching TRBD1 (5 bases). V was pared by 4 bases and J by 6 bases, with 16 bases between. This CDR3 spans 13 amino acids. Germline V gene data show CDR1 as SQVTM and CDR2 as ANQGSEA.

The chain recombines TRBV2 with TRBJ1-4; tentative D call: TRBD1 (5 bases). CDR3 size: 13 residues. From germline, CDR1 is SNHLY and CDR2 FYNNEI. The V gene lost 6 bases and the J gene lost 8 bases, with 13 bases spanning the gap. The CDR3 DNA reads as TGTGCCAGCAGGGCGGGACGCGGAGAAAAACTGTTTTTT. The encoded protein is CASRAGRGEKLFF.

This clonotype has a handful of counts. This chain uses TRBV27 with TRBJ2-5; D is undetermined. From germline, CDR1 is MNHEY and CDR2 SMNVEV (reference sequence). The CDR3 consists of 14 residues. With 2 bases removed from V and 3 bases from J, the gap between germline ends came to 10 bases. Written as DNA, the CDR3 is TGTGCCAGCAGTTTAGTGTCAGCAAAAGAGACCCAGTACTTC. Residues: CASSLVSAKETQYF.

This clonotype was counted at least ten times. The V call is TRBV12-3 or TRBV12-4, the J call TRBJ1-5, with TRBD1 matching over 9 bases. The CDR3 sequence is 16 residues long. Trimming took 11 bases from V and 2 from J; bases not matched to a gene: 13. As DNA, the CDR3 is TGTGCCTCCGGTCGGGGACAGGGAGGAGGCAATCAGCCCCAGCATTTT. This encodes CASGRGQGGGNQPQHF.

The V gene is TRBV3-1, the J gene TRBJ2-2, with D perhaps matching TRBD1 (5 bases). From germline, CDR1 is LGHDT and CDR2 YNNKEL (reference sequence). This CDR3 spans 16 amino acids. V lost 1 base to trimming and J lost 1 base, with 10 bases between them. CDR3 sequence: CASSQVGLRNTGELFF. The CDR3 DNA is TGTGCCAGCAGCCAAGTGGGGCTCCGGAACACCGGGGAGCTGTTTTTT.

The table lists this clonotype with a few counts. This chain connects TRBV28 to TRBJ2-4; 8 positions match TRBD1. The CDR3 is made up of 16 amino acids. CDR1 is MDHEN and CDR2 is SYDVKM in the germline V gene. V lost 1 base to trimming and J lost 0 bases; unmatched junction nucleotides: 2. CDR3 sequence: CASSLLGTGAKNIQYF. The CDR3 bases are TGTGCCAGCAGTTTATTGGGGACAGGAGCCAAAAACATTCAGTACTTC. Variable domain in full (rest from reference TRBV28 and TRBJ2-4): DVKVTQSSRYLVKRTGEKVFLECVQDMDHENMFWYRQDPGLGLRLIYFSYDVKMKEKGDIPEGYSVSREKKERFSLILESASTNQTSMYLCASSLLGTGAKNIQYFGAGTRLSVL.

The chain uses TRBV7-2 and TRBJ2-7; D is unclear. The CDR3 sequence is 13 residues long. The ends were cut back, 0 bases at V and 7 bases at J, with 10 bases in the middle. CDR1 is SGHTA, CDR2 FQGNSA, per germline. DNA for the CDR3: TGTGCCAGCAGCTTAGCCGCCCTGGGGGAGCAGTACTTC. It translates to CASSLAALGEQYF.

The rearrangement joins TRBV29-1 to TRBJ2-1, with D uncertain. Per germline, CDR1 SQVTM and CDR2 ANQGSEA. The CDR3 is 11 residues long. Trimming cost V 6 bases and J 8 bases, with 11 bases left between them. The CDR3 loop reads CSVGLSYEQFF. DNA of the CDR3: TGCAGCGTGGGCCTAAGCTATGAGCAGTTCTTC.

The chain uses TRBV6-1 and TRBJ1-6, with a possible D match to TRBD1 (5 bases). Germline V gene data show CDR1 as MNHNS and CDR2 as SASEGT. The germline V and J ends were trimmed by 6 bases and 7 bases, with 13 bases remaining between them. The CDR3 covers 14 residues. As DNA, the CDR3 is TGTGCCAGCAGGGGACCCTCCTGGAATTCACCCCTCCACTTT. Amino acid sequence: CASRGPSWNSPLHF.